The 20 T cell receptor beta chains presented below share a single source sample, sequenced in a study of chemoradiotherapy in HPV16-positive cancers. Method: immunoSEQ multiplex PCR; TCRdb's copy keeps in-frame clones and lacks some. Of tens of thousands of clones listed, 70% to 90% were seen once; the top ten hold 2.1%. Here the sequenced sample was blood, taken from a patient who underwent chemoradiotherapy. These receptors were collected from a human donor with HPV-associated anogenital cancer.

V usage is TRBV7-2 and J usage is TRBJ2-3; 7 bases map to TRBD2. The trim removed 5 bases at V and 0 bases at J, leaving 8 bases unmatched. Germline CDR1 SGHTA, CDR2 FQGNSA. CDR3 length: 16 residues. The CDR3 sequence is CASSPNPSGSTDTQYF. The CDR3 DNA reads as TGTGCCAGCAGCCCTAACCCTAGCGGAAGCACAGATACGCAGTATTTT.

The chain recombines TRBV2 with TRBJ1-5; the D gene is possibly TRBD1 (5 bases). The V gene's germline CDR1 is SNHLY and CDR2 FYNNEI. The V end was cut by 1 base, the J end by 4 bases, with 11 bases between. This CDR3 spans 15 amino acids. Here the CDR3 reads CASSEGRTQNQPQHF. Here the CDR3 DNA reads TGTGCCAGCAGTGAAGGAAGGACACAAAATCAGCCCCAGCATTTT.

The V call is TRBV5-1, the J call TRBJ2-1; 9 positions agree with TRBD2. Germline CDR1 is SGHRS and CDR2 is YFSETQ. J gave up 6 bases and V 4 bases, and 8 bases lay outside the gene matches. This CDR3 comprises 15 residues. CDR3 nucleotide sequence: TGCGCCAGCAGCCCACTAGCGGGCGATAGCAATGAGCAGTTCTTC. This translates into CASSPLAGDSNEQFF.

The chain joins TRBV4-2 to TRBJ1-2; the D gene is possibly TRBD1 (6 bases). Germline lookup yields CDR1 LGHNA and CDR2 YNFKEQ. The CDR3 consists of 16 residues. V lost 8 bases and J 3 bases, leaving 22 bases between the germline ends. CDR3 protein: CASANGGREDDYGYTF. In DNA form, the CDR3 reads TGTGCCAGCGCAAACGGGGGGCGGGAGGACGACTATGGCTACACCTTC.

The chain is built from TRBV5-1 and TRBJ1-1, with a tentative D call TRBD1 (5 bases). CDR3 length: 13 residues. The germline V gene encodes CDR1 SGHRS and CDR2 YFSETQ. The V gene lost 2 bases and the J gene lost 2 bases, with 7 bases spanning the gap. The CDR3, as DNA: TGCGCCAGCAGCTTTCAGGGCAACACTGAAGCTTTCTTT. This gives the protein CASSFQGNTEAFF.

The genes are TRBV4-2 and TRBJ1-4; TRBD1 might be the D (5 bases). Germline V gene lookup returns CDR1 LGHNA and CDR2 YNFKEQ. This CDR3 region has 15 residues. Trimming took off 0 bases at V and 8 bases at J, with 13 bases between the two ends. The CDR3 loop reads CASSQDRDRGEKLFF. The CDR3 bases are TGTGCCAGCAGCCAAGACAGGGACCGAGGGGAAAAACTGTTTTTT.

The J gene is TRBJ1-1, the V gene TRBV6-5, with 8 nucleotides matching TRBD1. The V segment lost 6 bases and the J segment 4 bases; nucleotides outside the gene matches: 1. In germline, CDR1 is MNHEY, CDR2 SVGAGI. CDR3 length equals 12 residues. CDR3 bases: TGTGCCAGCAGCGGACAGGGCACTGAAGCTTTCTTT. It codes for CASSGQGTEAFF.

The rearrangement links TRBV5-1 to TRBJ1-1; possibly TRBD1 for D (5 bases). Germline V gene lookup returns CDR1 SGHRS and CDR2 YFSETQ. The V end lost 3 bases, the J end lost 4 bases, and 13 bases lay between the germline ends. The CDR3 is made up of 14 amino acids. CDR3 sequence reads: CASSSLNQGTEAFF. The CDR3 DNA sequence: TGCGCCAGCAGCTCATTAAACCAGGGCACTGAAGCTTTCTTT.

Details on this clone: The junction shows a germline mismatch at one end, possibly a read error. V and J are TRBV11-2 and TRBJ1-2; no clear D. The length of the CDR3 is 10 residues. Germline V gene lookup returns CDR1 SGHAT and CDR2 FQNNGV. The CDR3 nucleotides read TGTGCCAGCAGCTCGCCCGGGGTCGCCTTC. Translation gives CASSSPGVAF.

This chain uses TRBV28 with TRBJ2-3, with TRBD1 as a possible D gene (6 bases). V dropped 4 bases and J dropped 6 bases, with 17 bases sitting between them. The germline V gene has CDR1 MDHEN and CDR2 SYDVKM. This CDR3 is built from 15 residues. The CDR3 nucleotides are TGTGCCAGCAGTTCCCGGGACACACTTTGGGATACGCAGTATTTT. This encodes CASSSRDTLWDTQYF.

This clone was picked up one time. CDR3 loop: CASSRDYLDYNEQFF. The CDR3, as DNA: TGTGCCAGCAGCCGAGACTACTTGGACTACAATGAGCAGTTCTTC. The chain combines TRBV7-9 with TRBJ2-1; a weak D match, TRBD2 (5 bases). Trimming stripped 5 bases from V and 3 bases from J, with 14 bases between. Per germline, CDR1 SEHNR and CDR2 FQNEAQ (reference sequence). This CDR3 has 15 amino acids.

The chain is built from TRBV7-8 and TRBJ2-1, with TRBD2 identical over 10 bases. Germline V gene data show CDR1 as SGHVS and CDR2 as FQNEAQ. V shed 1 base and J 3 bases; nucleotides not matched to a gene: 3. The CDR3 runs to 16 residues. The CDR3 sequence: CASSLGAGGIYNEQFF. CDR3 DNA sequence: TGTGCCAGCAGCTTAGGAGCGGGGGGGATCTACAATGAGCAGTTCTTC.

This chain links TRBV11-3 with TRBJ2-5; 7 nucleotides match TRBD1. J was trimmed by 5 bases and V by 5 bases; bases with no gene match: 5. Germline V CDR1 and CDR2: SGHNT, YENEEA. This CDR3 has 13 amino acids. For the CDR3, the DNA is TGTGCCAGCAGCCGTGACAGGGCTGAGACCCAGTACTTC. Encoded protein: CASSRDRAETQYF.

This sequence joins TRBV5-6 and TRBJ2-1; either TRBD1 or TRBD2 may fit D (5 bases each). V shed 8 bases and J shed 10 bases, with 22 bases lying between them. Germline V gene lookup returns CDR1 SGHDT and CDR2 YYEEEE. This CDR3 has 14 residues. The CDR3: CASNSGTDVGEQFF. CDR3 bases: TGTGCCAGTAACTCCGGGACGGACGTGGGGGAGCAGTTCTTC.

V and J are TRBV4-3 and TRBJ2-3; D remains unclear. Germline V gene lookup returns CDR1 LGHNA and CDR2 YSLEER. V was trimmed by 0 bases and J by 2 bases, leaving 9 bases between them. The length of the CDR3 is 15 residues. CDR3 coding DNA: TGCGCCAGCAGCCAAGATCGGTCTACCACAGATACGCAGTATTTT. Translating it yields CASSQDRSTTDTQYF.

The gene calls are TRBV27 and TRBJ2-7; 10 positions match TRBD2. Germline CDR1 is MNHEY and CDR2 is SMNVEV (reference sequence). This CDR3 contains 13 residues. The junction had 4 bases not matched to a gene; V was cut back by 6 bases and J by 5 bases. CDR3 bases: TGTGCCAGCAGAGCGGGGGGGAGGAACGAGCAGTACTTC. This codes for CASRAGGRNEQYF.

This chain connects TRBV19 to TRBJ1-5; D call uncertain. V lost 6 bases and J lost 2, with 14 bases in between. Germline lookup yields CDR1 LNHDA and CDR2 SQIVND (reference sequence). There are 15 residues in the CDR3. The chain's CDR3 is CASSPIHWGNQPQHF. The DNA for the CDR3 is TGTGCCAGTAGCCCAATTCACTGGGGCAATCAGCCCCAGCATTTT.

CDR3 protein: CASSPGNGRGYF. CDR3 DNA sequence: TGTGCCAGCAGCCCGGGCAACGGAAGGGGGTATTTT. The chain combines TRBV7-9 with TRBJ2-3, with D perhaps matching TRBD1 (5 bases). The V end was cut by 5 bases, the J end by 14 bases, with 17 bases between. Germline V gene sequence: CDR1 SEHNR, CDR2 FQNEAQ (reference sequence). The CDR3 consists of 12 residues.

V gene TRBV5-4 combines with J gene TRBJ1-2; D gene unclear. Trimming left V 1 base short and J 6 bases short, with 10 bases between. The CDR3 runs 13 residues. Germline CDR1 and CDR2: SGHNT and YYREEE (reference sequence). CDR3 in amino acids: CASSLMQADGYTF. In nucleotides, the CDR3 is TGTGCCAGCAGCTTGATGCAGGCAGATGGCTACACCTTC.

The genes are TRBV7-8 and TRBJ2-7; 7 bases are shared with TRBD1. CDR1 is SGHVS and CDR2 is FQNEAQ in the germline V gene. Losses at the gene ends were 4 bases for V and 2 bases for J; bases not matched to a gene: 5. The CDR3 is 14 residues long. The CDR3 spells CASSSGTAAYEQYF. CDR3 coding DNA: TGTGCCAGCAGCTCCGGGACAGCCGCCTACGAGCAGTACTTC.